The 27 T cell receptor beta chains reported below all come from one sample, sequenced in a study of CD8+CD57+ T cells in acquired aplastic anemia. Genomic DNA provided the template from which TCR beta VDJ and CDR3 profiles were obtained. TCRdb fed the reads into MiXCR, producing one record per CDR3 protein. The sample has roughly 58,000 distinct CDR3 sequences, around 55% seen once; the top ten hold over 2%. Sequencing used sorted CD4+, CD8+, or CD8+CD57+ T cells (not recorded which) from PBMCs. Receptors originate from a human donor in good health, serving as a control.

The genes are TRBV2 and TRBJ2-7; D gene uncertain. Looked up from germline, CDR1 is SNHLY and CDR2 is FYNNEI. The CDR3 covers 11 residues. V was clipped by 8 bases and J by 4 bases, with 9 bases between them. The CDR3 is CASHARYEQYF. The CDR3 DNA follows: TGTGCCAGCCACGCTCGTTACGAGCAGTACTTC.

This chain joins TRBV5-4 and TRBJ2-7, with D tentatively TRBD1 (6 bases). The ends were cut back, 0 bases at V and 5 bases at J, with 12 bases in the middle. The CDR3 covers 14 residues. CDR1 is SGHNT and CDR2 is YYREEE in the germline V gene (reference sequence). The CDR3 sequence: CASSLAGTINEQYF. The CDR3 DNA reads as TGTGCCAGCAGCTTGGCGGGGACAATCAACGAGCAGTACTTC.

The gene calls are TRBV15 and TRBJ2-1, with TRBD2 matching 8 bases. The V and J ends lost 0 bases and 2 bases, in that order; junction bases with no gene match: 6. CDR3 length: 17 residues. CDR1 is LNHNV, CDR2 YYDKDF, per germline (reference sequence). The CDR3 nucleotides read TGTGCCACCAGCAGAGAGATGGCGGGGGGTACCTACAATGAGCAGTTCTTC. It yields the protein CATSREMAGGTYNEQFF. Full variable domain (outside the CDR3, taken from reference TRBV15 and TRBJ2-1): DAMVIQNPRYQVTQFGKPVTLSCSQTLNHNVMYWYQQKSSQAPKLLFHYYDKDFNNEADTPDNFQSRRPNTSFCFLDIRSPGLGDTAMYLCATSREMAGGTYNEQFFGPGTRLTVL.

V is TRBV20-1 and J is TRBJ1-2; 7 nucleotides agree with TRBD1. Looked up from germline, CDR1 is DFQATT and CDR2 is SNEGSKA (reference sequence). CDR3 length equals 12 residues. The trim removed 6 bases at V and 0 bases at J, leaving 1 base unmatched. The CDR3 is CSARGTNYGYTF. The CDR3 DNA sequence: TGCAGTGCCAGGGGGACTAACTATGGCTACACCTTC.

In this sample, this clonotype turned up many times. This chain uses TRBV6-1 with TRBJ1-4; the match to TRBD1 covers 8 bases. Germline V gene sequence: CDR1 MNHNS, CDR2 SASEGT. V dropped 4 bases and J dropped 6; count of bases not matched to a gene: 7. The CDR3 has 15 residues. The CDR3 reads CASSGGRTGYEKLFF. The DNA of the CDR3 is TGTGCCAGCAGTGGGGGAAGGACAGGGTATGAAAAACTGTTTTTT.

The chain joins TRBV10-3 to TRBJ1-5, with D perhaps TRBD1 (6 bases). Germline CDR1 ENHRY, CDR2 SYGVKD. The CDR3 is made up of 13 amino acids. V lost 8 bases and J lost 9, with 17 bases in between. CDR3 sequence (DNA): TGTGCCATCGGTGCAGGGGAAGACCGGCCCCAGCATTTT. Translated: CAIGAGEDRPQHF.

The V gene is TRBV2, the J gene TRBJ2-3, with D perhaps matching TRBD1 (7 bases). CDR1 is SNHLY and CDR2 is FYNNEI in the germline V gene. V was cut by 5 bases and J by 11 bases, with 20 bases left in between. The CDR3 has 14 residues. CDR3 residues: CASSKGQGGNEQYF. As DNA, the CDR3 is TGTGCCAGCAGTAAGGGTCAGGGGGGCAATGAGCAGTATTTT.

This chain connects TRBV24-1 to TRBJ1-5; the match to TRBD1 covers 7 bases. The J segment lost 1 base and the V segment lost 5 bases, leaving 7 bases of the junction unmatched. This CDR3 is built from 16 residues. CDR1 and CDR2 from the germline V gene are KGHDR and SFDVKD. CDR3 bases: TGTGCCACCAGTGTTTCAGGGGGGCAAAGCAATCAGCCCCAGCATTTT. This gives the protein CATSVSGGQSNQPQHF.

The chain is built from TRBV7-8 and TRBJ2-7; the match to TRBD1 covers 8 bases. V shed 5 bases, J shed 2 bases, and the junction held 8 bases outside the gene matches. The CDR3 contains 15 residues. Germline V lookup: CDR1 SGHVS, CDR2 FQNEAQ. CDR3 coding DNA: TGTGCCAGCAGCCCTCATCCGGGACAGGCCTACGAGCAGTACTTC. Residues: CASSPHPGQAYEQYF. Full variable domain (missing parts from reference TRBV7-8 and TRBJ2-7): GAGVSQSPRYKVAKRGQDVALRCDPISGHVSLFWYQQALGQGPEFLTYFQNEAQLDKSGLPSDRFFAERPEGSVSTLKIQRTQQEDSAVYLCASSPHPGQAYEQYFGPGTRLTVT.

The chain has TRBV6-1 and TRBJ1-5; 8 bases match TRBD1. This CDR3 comprises 13 residues. Germline V gene sequence: CDR1 MNHNS, CDR2 SASEGT. V gave up 6 bases and J gave up 5 bases; unmatched junction bases: 3. CDR3 in DNA: TGTGCCAGCAGCAAGGACAGGGATCAGCCCCAGCATTTT. Translated: CASSKDRDQPQHF.

This sequence joins TRBV20-1 and TRBJ1-2, with D possibly being TRBD1 (6 bases). Trimming took off 0 bases at V and 4 bases at J, with 9 bases between the two ends. Germline CDR1 and CDR2: DFQATT and SNEGSKA (reference sequence). CDR3 size: 13 residues. The CDR3 loop is CSARDGGGYGYTF. The CDR3 DNA sequence: TGCAGTGCTAGAGATGGAGGGGGCTATGGCTACACCTTC.

The sample holds many counts of this clonotype. The V call is TRBV2, the J call TRBJ1-1; D gene ambiguous. Germline V lookup: CDR1 SNHLY, CDR2 FYNNEI. This CDR3 region has 15 residues. Trimming took 6 bases from V and 1 from J, leaving 15 bases between them. The CDR3 loop reads CASREKGRTNTEAFF. Written as DNA, the CDR3 is TGTGCCAGCAGAGAAAAAGGGCGGACGAACACTGAAGCTTTCTTT.

The V gene is TRBV7-9, the J gene TRBJ2-7; either TRBD1 or TRBD2 may supply D (5 bases each). CDR3 length: 13 amino acids. Germline CDR1 SEHNR, CDR2 FQNEAQ (reference sequence). V lost 11 bases, J lost 1 base, and 15 bases lay in between. CDR3 amino acids: CAFGTAGSYEQYF. As DNA, the CDR3 is TGTGCCTTTGGGACGGCCGGTTCCTACGAGCAGTACTTC.

V usage is TRBV2 and J usage is TRBJ2-2; D gene unclear. The V gene's germline CDR1 is SNHLY and CDR2 FYNNEI. Trimming shortened V by 6 bases and J by 7 bases, and 6 bases separated the two germline ends. The CDR3 covers 11 residues. In nucleotides, the CDR3 is TGTGCCAGCAGGCCCGGCGGGGAGCTGTTTTTT. This translates into CASRPGGELFF. Combining the CDR3 with reference TRBV2 and TRBJ2-2 gives the whole variable domain EPEVTQTPSHQVTQMGQEVILRCVPISNHLYFYWYRQILGQKVEFLVSFYNNEISEKSEIFDDQFSVERPDGSNFTLKIRSTKLEDSAMYFCASRPGGELFFGEGSRLTVL.

Ten or more counts support this clonotype. The rearrangement joins TRBV20-1 to TRBJ2-3; D is unclear. Germline-derived CDR1 and CDR2 are DFQATT and SNEGSKA (reference sequence). This CDR3 comprises 12 residues. Trimming pared 6 bases from V and 2 bases from J, leaving 9 bases between. CDR3 DNA: TGCAGTGCCCCCCGCTACACAGATACGCAGTATTTT. The encoded protein is CSAPRYTDTQYF.

This clonotype was picked up many times. J is TRBJ2-1 and V is TRBV19; TRBD2 matches at 11 bases. The J segment lost 8 bases and the V segment lost 3 bases, leaving 6 bases of the junction unmatched. This CDR3 has 15 residues. Germline CDR1 and CDR2: LNHDA and SQIVND (reference sequence). DNA for the CDR3: TGTGCCAGTAGTATTCTAGCGGGAGGTAGATATGAGCAGTTCTTC. Translation: CASSILAGGRYEQFF.

The chain carries TRBV20-1 and TRBJ1-6; TRBD1 matches 7 bases. The CDR3 has 14 amino acids. V trimming: 4 bases; J trimming: 8 bases; junction bases outside the gene matches: 8. CDR1 is DFQATT and CDR2 is SNEGSKA in the germline V gene (reference sequence). CDR3 DNA: TGCAGTGCTACCAAGACAGGGATTGATTCACCCCTCCACTTT. It is translated as CSATKTGIDSPLHF.

As to this clonotype: Given the absence of the conserved phenylalanine or tryptophan at the CDR3 end, a read error is likely. The chain employs TRBV19 and TRBJ1-2; D unclear. The V end was cut by 6 bases, the J end by 1 base, with 15 bases between. The CDR3 covers 15 residues. Germline CDR1 and CDR2: LNHDA and SQIVND (reference sequence). This CDR3 is CASSGFFIHNYGYTS. The CDR3 DNA reads TGTGCCAGTAGCGGATTCTTCATCCATAACTATGGCTACACCTCC.

The chain joins TRBV25-1 to TRBJ1-6; D may be TRBD1 (5 bases). V was clipped by 7 bases and J by 4 bases, with 14 bases between them. The CDR3 sequence is 15 residues long. CDR1 is MGHDK, CDR2 SYGVNS, per germline. Here the CDR3 DNA reads TGTGCCAGCACGGCCAGGGCGGGGTATAATTCACCCCTCCACTTT. Encoded protein: CASTARAGYNSPLHF.

This clonotype rates as medium-sized. V usage is TRBV7-2 and J usage is TRBJ2-3; D gene ambiguous. The CDR3 is 12 amino acids. The V gene's germline CDR1 is SGHTA and CDR2 FQGNSA. Trimming left V 3 bases short and J 0 bases short, with 1 base between. This CDR3 is CASSFSTDTQYF. CDR3 in DNA: TGTGCCAGCAGCTTTAGCACAGATACGCAGTATTTT.

This clonotype showed up many times. The CDR3 is CASSTRSDGLSEQYF. CDR3 coding DNA: TGTGCCAGTAGCACTCGGTCGGACGGGCTTTCTGAGCAGTACTTC. The chain uses TRBV19 and TRBJ2-7; D remains ambiguous. The germline V and J ends were trimmed by 6 bases and 7 bases, with 22 bases remaining between them. The CDR3 has 15 residues. In germline, CDR1 is LNHDA, CDR2 SQIVND (reference sequence).

This clonotype was observed many times. The DNA for the CDR3 is TGTGCCAGCAGTTACGCTAGCAGCCAAATAAAAGAGACCCAGTACTTC. Translating it yields CASSYASSQIKETQYF. The chain is built from TRBV6-5 and TRBJ2-5; TRBD2 is a possible D gene (5 bases). Trimming cost V 2 bases and J 3 bases, with 16 bases left between them. CDR3 length: 16 residues. The germline gives CDR1 MNHEY, CDR2 SVGAGI.

This clonotype was observed many times. CDR3 amino acids: CASSSRRGDEQYF. CDR3 nucleotides: TGTGCCAGCAGCTCGAGGAGAGGGGACGAGCAGTACTTC. V and J are TRBV11-3 and TRBJ2-7; perhaps D is TRBD1 or TRBD2 (5 bases each). This CDR3 has 13 residues. Trimming took off 4 bases at V and 5 bases at J, with 12 bases between the two ends. CDR1 is SGHNT and CDR2 is YENEEA in the germline V gene.

The chain joins TRBV29-1 to TRBJ1-2; D is ambiguous. With 4 bases removed from V and 2 bases from J, the gap between germline ends came to 8 bases. CDR3 length: 12 residues. In germline, CDR1 is SQVTM, CDR2 ANQGSEA. CDR3 sequence reads: CSVGDTNYGYTF. CDR3 bases: TGCAGCGTTGGAGACACCAACTATGGCTACACCTTC.

The rearrangement uses TRBV20-1 and TRBJ2-1; D gene unclear. Germline V CDR1 and CDR2: DFQATT, SNEGSKA (reference sequence). This CDR3 comprises 14 residues. V shed 6 bases and J shed 9 bases, with 21 bases lying between them. In DNA form, the CDR3 reads TGCAGTGCCATACCAGGCAACCTTATCACTGAGCAGTTCTTC. Translated: CSAIPGNLITEQFF.

This clonotype was picked up a small number of times. The chain joins TRBV2 to TRBJ1-6; 9 positions match TRBD1. Trimming took 6 bases from V and 6 from J; bases not matched to a gene: 3. Germline V CDR1 and CDR2: SNHLY, FYNNEI. There are 14 residues in the CDR3. The CDR3 spells CASREDRGNSPLHF. CDR3 in DNA: TGTGCCAGCAGGGAGGACAGGGGTAATTCACCCCTCCACTTT.

The rearrangement links TRBV19 to TRBJ1-1, with TRBD1 matching 8 bases. Germline-derived CDR1 and CDR2 are LNHDA and SQIVND (reference sequence). The CDR3 sequence is 14 residues long. J lost 1 base, V lost 9 bases, and 7 bases had no gene match. The CDR3: CASQRQGTNTEAFF. The DNA of the CDR3 is TGTGCCAGCCAAAGACAGGGGACGAACACTGAAGCTTTCTTT.